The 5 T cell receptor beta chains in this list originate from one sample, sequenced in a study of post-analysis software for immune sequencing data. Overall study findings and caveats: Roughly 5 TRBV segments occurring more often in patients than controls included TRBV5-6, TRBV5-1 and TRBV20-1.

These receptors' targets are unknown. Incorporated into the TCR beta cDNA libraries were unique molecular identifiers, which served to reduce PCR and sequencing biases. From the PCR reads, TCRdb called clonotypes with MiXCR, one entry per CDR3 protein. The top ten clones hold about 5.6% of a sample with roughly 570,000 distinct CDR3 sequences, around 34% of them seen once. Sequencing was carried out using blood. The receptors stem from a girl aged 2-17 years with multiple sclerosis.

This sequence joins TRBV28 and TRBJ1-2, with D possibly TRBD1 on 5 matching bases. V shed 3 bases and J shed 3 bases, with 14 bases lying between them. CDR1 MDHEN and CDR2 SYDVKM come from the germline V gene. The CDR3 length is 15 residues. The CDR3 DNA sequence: TGTGCCAGCAGTTTTTCGGGGGGTGGTGACTATGGCTACACCTTC. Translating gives CASSFSGGGDYGYTF.

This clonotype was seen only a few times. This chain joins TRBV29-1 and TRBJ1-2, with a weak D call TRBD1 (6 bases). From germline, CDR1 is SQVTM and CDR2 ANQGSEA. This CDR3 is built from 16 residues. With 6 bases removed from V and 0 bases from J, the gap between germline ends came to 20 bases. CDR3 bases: TGCAGCGTGGCAGGGGCCAGGGGTCGAGCTAACTATGGCTACACCTTC. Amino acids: CSVAGARGRANYGYTF.

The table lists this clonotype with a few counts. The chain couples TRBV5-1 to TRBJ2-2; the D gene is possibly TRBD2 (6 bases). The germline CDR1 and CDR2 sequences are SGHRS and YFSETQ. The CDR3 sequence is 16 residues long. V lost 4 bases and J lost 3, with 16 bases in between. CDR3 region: CASSPGGGADTGELFF. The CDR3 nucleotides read TGCGCCAGCAGCCCTGGCGGCGGGGCGGACACCGGGGAGCTGTTTTTT. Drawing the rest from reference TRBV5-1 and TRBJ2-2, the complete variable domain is KAGVTQTPRYLIKTRGQQVTLSCSPISGHRSVSWYQQTPGQGLQFLFEYFSETQRNKGNFPGRFSGRQFSNSRSEMNVSTLELGDSALYLCASSPGGGADTGELFFGEGSRLTVL.

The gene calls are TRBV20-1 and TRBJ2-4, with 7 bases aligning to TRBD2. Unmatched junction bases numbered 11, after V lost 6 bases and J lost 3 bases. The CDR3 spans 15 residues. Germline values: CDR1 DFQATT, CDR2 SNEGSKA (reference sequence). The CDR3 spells CSAEVAGDVKNIQYF. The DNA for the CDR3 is TGCAGTGCGGAGGTCGCGGGGGACGTCAAAAACATTCAGTACTTC.

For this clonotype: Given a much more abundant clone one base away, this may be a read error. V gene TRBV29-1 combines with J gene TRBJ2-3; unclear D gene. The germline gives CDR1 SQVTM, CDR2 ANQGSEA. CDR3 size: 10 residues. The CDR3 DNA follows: TGCGGCGTTAAGTCAGATACGCAGTATTTT. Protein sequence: CGVKSDTQYF.